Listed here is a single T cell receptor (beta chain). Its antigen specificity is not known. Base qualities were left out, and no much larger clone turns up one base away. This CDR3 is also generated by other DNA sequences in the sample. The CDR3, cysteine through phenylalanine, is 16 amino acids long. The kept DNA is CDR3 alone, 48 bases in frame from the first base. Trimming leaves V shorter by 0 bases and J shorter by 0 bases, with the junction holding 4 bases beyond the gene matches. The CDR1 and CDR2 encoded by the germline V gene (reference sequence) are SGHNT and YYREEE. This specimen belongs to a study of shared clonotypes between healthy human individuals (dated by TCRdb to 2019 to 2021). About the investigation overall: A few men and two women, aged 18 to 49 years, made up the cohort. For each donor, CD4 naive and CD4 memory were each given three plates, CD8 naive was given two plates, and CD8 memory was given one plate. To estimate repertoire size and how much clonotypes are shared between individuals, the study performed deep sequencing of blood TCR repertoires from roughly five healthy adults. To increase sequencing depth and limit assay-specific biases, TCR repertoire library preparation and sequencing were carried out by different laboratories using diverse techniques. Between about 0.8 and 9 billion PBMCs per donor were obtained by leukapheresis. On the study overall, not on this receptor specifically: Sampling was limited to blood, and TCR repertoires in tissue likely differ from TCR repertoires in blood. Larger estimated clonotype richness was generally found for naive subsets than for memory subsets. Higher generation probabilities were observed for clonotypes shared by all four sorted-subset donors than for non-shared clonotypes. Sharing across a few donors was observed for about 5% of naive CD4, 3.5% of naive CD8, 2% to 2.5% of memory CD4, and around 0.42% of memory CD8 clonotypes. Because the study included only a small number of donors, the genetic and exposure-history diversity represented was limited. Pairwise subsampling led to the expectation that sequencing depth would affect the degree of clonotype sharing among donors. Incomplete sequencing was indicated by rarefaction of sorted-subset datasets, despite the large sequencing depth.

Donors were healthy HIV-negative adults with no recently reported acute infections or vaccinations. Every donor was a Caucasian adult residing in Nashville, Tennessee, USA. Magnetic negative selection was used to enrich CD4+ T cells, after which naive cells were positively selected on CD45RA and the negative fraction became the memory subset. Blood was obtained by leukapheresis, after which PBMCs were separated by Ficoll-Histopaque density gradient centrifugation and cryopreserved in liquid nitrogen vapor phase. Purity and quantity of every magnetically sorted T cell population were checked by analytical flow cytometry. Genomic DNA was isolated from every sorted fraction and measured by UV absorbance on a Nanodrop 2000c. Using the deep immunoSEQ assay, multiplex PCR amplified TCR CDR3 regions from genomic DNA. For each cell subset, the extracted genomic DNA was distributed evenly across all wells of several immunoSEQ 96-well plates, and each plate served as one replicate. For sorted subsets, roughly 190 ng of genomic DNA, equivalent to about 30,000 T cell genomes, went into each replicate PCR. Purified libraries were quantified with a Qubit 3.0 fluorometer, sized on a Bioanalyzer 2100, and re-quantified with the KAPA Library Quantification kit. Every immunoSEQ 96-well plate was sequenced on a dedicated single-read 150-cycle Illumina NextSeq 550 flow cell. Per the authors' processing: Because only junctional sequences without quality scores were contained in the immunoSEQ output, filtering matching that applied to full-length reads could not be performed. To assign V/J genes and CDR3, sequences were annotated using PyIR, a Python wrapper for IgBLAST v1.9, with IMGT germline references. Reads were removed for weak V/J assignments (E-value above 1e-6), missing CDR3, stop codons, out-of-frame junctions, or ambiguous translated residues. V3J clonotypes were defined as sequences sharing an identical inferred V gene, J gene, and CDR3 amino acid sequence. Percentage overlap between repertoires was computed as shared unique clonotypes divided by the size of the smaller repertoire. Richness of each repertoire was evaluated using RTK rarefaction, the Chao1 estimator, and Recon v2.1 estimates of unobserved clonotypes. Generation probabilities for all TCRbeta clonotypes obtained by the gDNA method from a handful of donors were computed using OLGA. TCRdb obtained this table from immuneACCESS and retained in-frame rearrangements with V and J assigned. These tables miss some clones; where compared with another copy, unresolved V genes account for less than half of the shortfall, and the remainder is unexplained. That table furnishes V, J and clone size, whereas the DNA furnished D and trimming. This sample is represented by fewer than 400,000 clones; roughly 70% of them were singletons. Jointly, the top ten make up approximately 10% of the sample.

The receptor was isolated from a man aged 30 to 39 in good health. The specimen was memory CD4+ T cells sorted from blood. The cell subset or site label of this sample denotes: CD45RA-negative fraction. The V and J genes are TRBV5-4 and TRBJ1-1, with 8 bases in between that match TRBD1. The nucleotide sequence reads TGTGCCAGCAGCTTGGCCAGGGGGCAAATGAACACTGAAGCTTTCTTT. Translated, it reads CASSLARGQMNTEAFF.